The 31 T cell receptor beta chains presented below share a single source sample, sequenced in a study of T cell responses to AZD1222 COVID-19 vaccine. The data were produced by immunoSEQ multiplex PCR, yet TCRdb's version contains in-frame clones alone and is incomplete. The data show tens of thousands of clones, roughly nine tenths seen once. Material: peripheral blood, obtained 28 days after the second AZD1222 dose. The source is an adult who received the AZD1222 COVID-19 vaccine.

This chain connects TRBV7-6 to TRBJ1-2, with D possibly TRBD1 on 5 matching bases. CDR1 is SGHVS, CDR2 FNYEAQ, per germline. This CDR3 is built from 13 residues. V lost 5 bases and J 8 bases, leaving 15 bases between the germline ends. This chain's CDR3 is CASSPTGLQGYTF. In nucleotides, the CDR3 is TGTGCCAGCAGCCCGACGGGGCTTCAGGGCTACACCTTC.

The chain joins TRBV6-6 to TRBJ1-4; the match to TRBD1 covers 7 bases. Looked up from germline, CDR1 is MNHNY and CDR2 is SVGAGI (reference sequence). CDR3 length: 13 residues. Losses at the gene ends were 6 bases for V and 6 bases for J; bases not matched to a gene: 4. The CDR3 spells CASSKTGDEKLFF. The DNA for the CDR3 is TGTGCCAGCAGCAAAACAGGGGATGAAAAACTGTTTTTT.

Concerning this clone: The junction does not match germline at one end; this may be a read error. This rearrangement joins TRBV19 to TRBJ1-2; TRBD1 aligns across 8 bases. The length of the CDR3 is 13 residues. Germline V gene lookup returns CDR1 LNHDA and CDR2 SQIVND (reference sequence). The CDR3 bases are TGTGCCAGTAGCCTAAATGGGGGGACAGGCAAAGACTTC. Translation: CASSLNGGTGKDF.

The rearrangement joins TRBV6-2 or TRBV6-3 to TRBJ1-6; D is uncertain. Deletions cut 7 bases from V and 7 bases from J, with 20 bases between. The CDR3 loop spans 16 amino acids. The germline gives CDR1 MNHEY, CDR2 SVGEGT. CDR3 sequence reads: CASTPVGASSNSPLHF. DNA for the CDR3: TGTGCCAGCACCCCGGTTGGAGCCTCCTCGAATTCACCCCTCCACTTT.

The genes are TRBV6-5 and TRBJ1-6; 7 bases are a match to TRBD1. V shed 5 bases, J shed 6 bases, and the junction held 7 bases outside the gene matches. This CDR3 has 15 amino acids. From germline, CDR1 is MNHEY and CDR2 SVGAGI. The chain's CDR3 is CASSTWTGRNSPLHF. The CDR3 nucleotides are TGTGCCAGCAGTACGTGGACAGGTCGTAATTCACCCCTCCACTTT.

The J gene is TRBJ1-4, the V gene TRBV29-1; 9 bases line up with TRBD1. V dropped 7 bases and J dropped 7; count of bases not matched to a gene: 7. The CDR3 runs 13 residues. Looked up from germline, CDR1 is SQVTM and CDR2 is ANQGSEA. As DNA, the CDR3 is TGCAGCGCCAAGACAGGGGGAGGTGAAAAACTGTTTTTT. Its translation is CSAKTGGGEKLFF.

The V and J genes are TRBV12-5 and TRBJ1-2, with D possibly matching TRBD1 (6 bases). CDR1 is LGHNT, CDR2 FRNRAP, per germline. The CDR3 totals 11 residues. V lost 8 bases and J lost 3, with 7 bases in between. CDR3 sequence: CASNRDYGYTF. The DNA for the CDR3 is TGTGCTAGTAACAGGGACTATGGCTACACCTTC.

The rearrangement joins TRBV14 to TRBJ2-1, with D perhaps matching TRBD1 or TRBD2 (5 bases each). The germline V gene encodes CDR1 SGHDN and CDR2 FVKESK. With 0 bases removed from V and 2 bases from J, the gap between germline ends came to 8 bases. This CDR3 spans 15 amino acids. CDR3 amino acids: CASSQDPGPYNEQFF. In nucleotides, the CDR3 is TGTGCCAGCAGCCAAGATCCGGGGCCCTACAATGAGCAGTTCTTC.

The chain is built from TRBV9 and TRBJ2-1, with D perhaps matching TRBD2 (5 bases). Germline CDR1 and CDR2: SGDLS and YYNGEE. Trimming removed 6 bases from V and 0 bases from J, with 10 bases in between. This CDR3 comprises 14 residues. The CDR3 loop is CASTAGSSYNEQFF. In nucleotides, the CDR3 is TGTGCCAGCACCGCGGGCAGCTCCTACAATGAGCAGTTCTTC.

The chain carries TRBV4-1 and TRBJ1-2; 9 bases are a match to TRBD1. From germline, CDR1 is MGHRA and CDR2 YSYEKL. The CDR3 consists of 15 residues. V gave up 2 bases and J gave up 7 bases; unmatched junction bases: 8. The DNA of the CDR3 is TGCGCCAGCAGCCAAACACAGGGGGCGCAGATTGGCTACACCTTC. Protein: CASSQTQGAQIGYTF.

This chain joins TRBV2 and TRBJ1-3, with a possible D match to TRBD1 (6 bases). CDR1 is SNHLY and CDR2 is FYNNEI in the germline V gene. Trimming took 6 bases from V and 3 from J, leaving 18 bases between them. The CDR3 sequence is 16 residues long. The CDR3 nucleotides are TGTGCCAGCAGGGGGGGCCCGGGGCAGCGTGGAAACACCATATATTTT. Translating it yields CASRGGPGQRGNTIYF.

The rearrangement uses TRBV3-1 (or the pseudogene TRBV3-2) and TRBJ1-3; D call uncertain. V was cut by 1 base and J by 2 bases, with 3 bases left in between. Looked up from germline, CDR1 is LGHDT and CDR2 is YNNKEL (reference sequence). The CDR3 sequence is 13 residues long. CDR3 loop: CASSQGAGNTIYF. The CDR3 coding sequence is TGTGCCAGCAGCCAAGGGGCTGGAAACACCATATATTTT.

The rearrangement uses TRBV4-3 and TRBJ1-4; no clear D gene. The V gene's germline CDR1 is LGHNA and CDR2 YSLEER. CDR3 length equals 16 residues. Trimming removed 0 bases from V and 8 bases from J, with 16 bases in between. The CDR3, as DNA: TGCGCCAGCAGCCAAGATTACGCCCCCCAGTGGGAAAAACTGTTTTTT. Translated, it gives CASSQDYAPQWEKLFF.

This chain joins TRBV27 and TRBJ2-7; 7 nucleotides match TRBD2. After removal of 4 bases from V and 3 bases from J, the junction contained 0 bases not matched to a gene. This CDR3 spans 12 amino acids. The germline V gene encodes CDR1 MNHEY and CDR2 SMNVEV (reference sequence). CDR3 sequence: CASSWGGYEQYF. The CDR3 coding sequence is TGTGCCAGCAGTTGGGGGGGCTACGAGCAGTACTTC.

The chain recombines TRBV6-4 with TRBJ2-2; no definite D call. The V gene's germline CDR1 is MRHNA and CDR2 SNTAGT. Trimming cost V 2 bases and J 4 bases, with 8 bases left between them. The CDR3 is 14 amino acids. CDR3: CASSDPTSTGELFF. CDR3 in DNA: TGTGCCAGCAGTGACCCGACCAGCACCGGGGAGCTGTTTTTT.

This clone was seen a single time. This chain connects TRBV7-9 to TRBJ1-1; D ambiguous. CDR1 and CDR2 from the germline V gene are SEHNR and FQNEAQ (reference sequence). V was pared by 5 bases and J by 2 bases, with 12 bases between. The CDR3 contains 14 residues. The CDR3 loop reads CASSVPWGNTEAFF. CDR3 DNA: TGTGCCAGCAGCGTCCCCTGGGGAAACACTGAAGCTTTCTTT.

This clone appeared a single time. In nucleotides, the CDR3 is TGTGCCAGCAGCTCCGGGACCCCGATTCAGTACTTC. Translation: CASSSGTPIQYF. V is TRBV5-4 and J is TRBJ2-4, with D perhaps matching TRBD1 or TRBD2 (5 bases each). This CDR3 has 12 amino acids. Trimming removed 3 bases from V and 10 bases from J, with 11 bases in between. From germline, CDR1 is SGHNT and CDR2 YYREEE (reference sequence).

The chain couples TRBV19 to TRBJ1-4; 7 nucleotides align to TRBD1. After removal of 10 bases from V and 5 bases from J, the junction contained 10 bases not matched to a gene. The CDR3 runs 14 residues. Germline CDR1 and CDR2: LNHDA and SQIVND (reference sequence). CDR3 region: CATKRDSLNEKLFF. The CDR3 DNA reads TGTGCCACTAAGAGGGACAGCTTAAATGAAAAACTGTTTTTT.

The V gene is TRBV5-6, the J gene TRBJ2-1; no clear D. The CDR3 runs 17 residues. Germline V gene sequence: CDR1 SGHDT, CDR2 YYEEEE. Trimming left V 2 bases short and J 5 bases short, with 20 bases between. In DNA form, the CDR3 reads TGTGCCAGCAGCTTTGGGCCGTTACCCGGACGAAACAATGAGCAGTTCTTC. Residues: CASSFGPLPGRNNEQFF.

The CDR3 DNA reads as TGTGCCAGCAGCCAAGTAGCTACGGACACCATATATTTT. Amino acid sequence: CASSQVATDTIYF. The chain employs TRBV14 and TRBJ1-3; D is unresolved. V was trimmed by 1 base and J by 8 bases, leaving 9 bases between them. Germline lookup yields CDR1 SGHDN and CDR2 FVKESK. The CDR3 spans 13 residues.

The gene calls are TRBV19 and TRBJ1-4, with TRBD1 matching over 9 bases. This CDR3 is 15 amino acids long. The V gene end was trimmed by 3 bases and the J gene end by 6 bases; junction bases not matched to a gene: 5. Per the germline V gene, CDR1 is LNHDA and CDR2 is SQIVND (reference sequence). This chain's CDR3 is CASSIIWTGDEKLFF. The CDR3 DNA is TGTGCCAGTAGTATTATTTGGACAGGGGATGAAAAACTGTTTTTT.

The V call is TRBV29-1, the J call TRBJ1-2; 7 bases agree with TRBD1. Germline loops: CDR1 SQVTM, CDR2 ANQGSEA. This CDR3 comprises 14 residues. V gave up 1 base and J gave up 8 bases; unmatched junction bases: 10. CDR3 sequence reads: CSVEVSRGAGGYTF. DNA of the CDR3: TGCAGCGTTGAAGTAAGCAGGGGGGCCGGCGGCTACACCTTC.

This clone was counted a single time. The chain has TRBV7-9 and TRBJ1-4, with 7 bases identical to TRBD1. Germline V gives CDR1 SEHNR, CDR2 FQNEAQ (reference sequence). The CDR3 contains 15 residues. V lost 3 bases and J lost 4; bases outside the gene matches: 5. In DNA form, the CDR3 reads TGTGCCAGCAGCTTGGGGGACAGAGTTAATGAAAAACTGTTTTTT. Translating gives CASSLGDRVNEKLFF.

Regarding this clone: One junction end disagrees with the germline gene, perhaps due to a read error. This chain joins TRBV6-2 or TRBV6-3 and TRBJ2-7; TRBD2 matches at 14 bases. The V gene's germline CDR1 is MNHEY and CDR2 SVGEGT. The CDR3 runs to 15 residues. The CDR3, as DNA: TGTGCCAGCAGTCCGTGGACTAGCGGGGGGCAGGAATCGCAATTC. It encodes CASSPWTSGGQESQF.

The chain couples TRBV29-1 to TRBJ2-6; D is unresolved. The CDR3 has 14 amino acids. CDR1 SQVTM and CDR2 ANQGSEA come from the germline V gene. V was pared by 0 bases and J by 1 base, with 4 bases between. CDR3 in DNA: TGCAGCGTTGAAGAGGGGTCTGGGGCCAACGTCCTGACTTTC. Translation gives CSVEEGSGANVLTF.

The chain carries TRBV29-1 and TRBJ2-3; the D gene is possibly TRBD1 (6 bases). CDR1 SQVTM and CDR2 ANQGSEA come from the germline V gene. V was cut by 2 bases and J by 2 bases, with 20 bases left in between. The CDR3 extends over 17 amino acids. The CDR3 loop reads CSVEFGGSGRFTDTQYF. For the CDR3, the DNA is TGCAGCGTTGAATTTGGGGGCTCCGGCCGATTCACAGATACGCAGTATTTT.

The rearrangement links TRBV23-1 to TRBJ2-2, with no clear D. TRBV23-1 is an open reading frame, and its role is uncertain. V was trimmed by 7 bases and J by 4 bases, leaving 10 bases between them. This CDR3 region has 13 residues. CDR3 DNA sequence: TGCGCCAGCACCACCTGGGGCACCGGGGAGCTGTTTTTT. The encoded protein is CASTTWGTGELFF.

This chain links TRBV2 with TRBJ1-4; TRBD1 is a possible D gene (6 bases). The V and J ends lost 7 bases and 6 bases respectively, with 18 bases between them. The germline V gene encodes CDR1 SNHLY and CDR2 FYNNEI. The CDR3 is 15 amino acids. The CDR3 loop is CASTGLGGLDEKLFF. The CDR3 DNA reads as TGTGCCAGCACAGGCCTGGGGGGCCTCGATGAAAAACTGTTTTTT.

The rearrangement joins TRBV9 to TRBJ1-4, with D hard to call. This CDR3 has 14 amino acids. Deletions cut 1 base from V and 4 bases from J, with 8 bases between. Germline V gene data show CDR1 as SGDLS and CDR2 as YYNGEE. CDR3 sequence reads: CASSVNSYNEKLFF. CDR3 in DNA: TGTGCCAGCAGCGTAAACAGCTATAATGAAAAACTGTTTTTT.

V and J are TRBV18 and TRBJ2-7, with D unresolved. Between the trimmed V and J ends, which lost 2 bases and 0 bases, there was a span of 14 bases. CDR1 KGHSH and CDR2 LQKENI come from the germline V gene. The CDR3 consists of 16 residues. CDR3 loop: CASSPTNDRISYEQYF. The CDR3 nucleotides read TGTGCCAGCTCACCAACTAATGACCGGATCTCCTACGAGCAGTACTTC.

This sequence joins TRBV27 and TRBJ1-2, with D tentatively TRBD1 (6 bases). The germline V gene has CDR1 MNHEY and CDR2 SMNVEV (reference sequence). Trimming removed 3 bases at V and 2 bases at J, with 10 bases between. This CDR3 spans 14 amino acids. CDR3 loop: CASSFSRGNYGYTF. The DNA for the CDR3 is TGTGCCAGCAGTTTTTCCAGGGGCAACTATGGCTACACCTTC.